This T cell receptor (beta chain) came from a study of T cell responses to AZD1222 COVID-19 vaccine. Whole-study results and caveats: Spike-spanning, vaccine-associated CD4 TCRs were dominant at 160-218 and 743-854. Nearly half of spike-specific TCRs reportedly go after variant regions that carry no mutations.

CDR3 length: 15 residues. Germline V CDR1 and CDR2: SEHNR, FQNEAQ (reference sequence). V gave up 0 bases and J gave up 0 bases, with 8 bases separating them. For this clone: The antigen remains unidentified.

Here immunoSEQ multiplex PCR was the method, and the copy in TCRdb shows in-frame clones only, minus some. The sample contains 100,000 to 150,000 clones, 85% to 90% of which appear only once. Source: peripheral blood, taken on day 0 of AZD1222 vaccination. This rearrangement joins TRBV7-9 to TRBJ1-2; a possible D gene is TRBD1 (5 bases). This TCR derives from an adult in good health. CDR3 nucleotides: TGTGCCAGCAGCTTAGCTGACAGAGCTAACTATGGCTACACCTTC. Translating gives CASSLADRANYGYTF.